The sequence of this TCR beta chain was determined in a study of blood T cell repertoires in COVID-19. The V gene lost 1 base and the J gene lost 1 base, with 4 bases spanning the gap. Germline V lookup: CDR1 SSHAT, CDR2 FNYEAQ (reference sequence). The CDR3 runs to 13 residues. Generated by immunoSEQ multiplex PCR, the TCRdb table keeps only in-frame clones and is missing some. Of approximately 400,000 clones listed, approximately 88% are singletons. The sequencing input was peripheral blood. This chain joins TRBV7-7 and TRBJ1-1, with no clear D. This TCR came from a woman aged 45-60 years with COVID-19, enrolled during active disease. For the CDR3, the DNA is TGTGCCAGCAGCTTAGTAGAGAACACTGAAGCTTTCTTT. Translation: CASSLVENTEAFF.